Only a few counts were recorded for the clone carrying this TCR beta chain. Assay: immunoSEQ multiplex PCR; the TCRdb copy retains only in-frame clones and omits some. Of around 500,000 clones listed, roughly 83% were seen once; the top ten hold around 14%. The source of the sample is a study of shared clonotypes between healthy human individuals. The CDR3 spans 16 residues. V trimming: 4 bases; J trimming: 4 bases; junction bases outside the gene matches: 6. Per the germline V gene, CDR1 is SGHDT and CDR2 is YYEEEE. Material for sequencing was PBMCs. The receptor was derived from a woman in her thirties or forties in good health. Some clones in this sample may be carry-over from other donors' samples. The chain couples TRBV5-6 to TRBJ2-7; TRBD2 agrees at 15 bases. The CDR3 protein is CASSDGLAGGNYEQYF. DNA for the CDR3: TGTGCCAGCAGCGACGGACTAGCGGGAGGGAATTACGAGCAGTACTTC.